This T cell receptor beta chain was captured by sequencing in a study of blood T cells in healthy people across ages. Then a second PCR, running about 7 to 11 cycles, was carried out with a sample-barcoded 5' primer and a J-beta primer mix. A tag from a template-switch adaptor with 12 random nucleotides marked each cDNA molecule. TCRdb processed the 5' RACE reads anew with MiXCR; each CDR3 protein has one entry. The sample contains about 780,000 distinct CDR3 sequences, about 42% of which appear only once. This CDR3 contains 20 residues. This chain links TRBV21-1 with TRBJ2-2; the table's D call TRBD1 went unverified against the DNA. TRBV21-1 is annotated as a pseudogene. The sequenced sample was blood. The receptor was derived from a man aged 80 or over in good health. The CDR3 DNA sequence: TGTGCCAGCAGCAAAAGCCTGTCGATAGGTGCTGGAGCCAACACCGGGGAGCTGTTTTTT. It specifies CASSKSLSIGAGANTGELFF.